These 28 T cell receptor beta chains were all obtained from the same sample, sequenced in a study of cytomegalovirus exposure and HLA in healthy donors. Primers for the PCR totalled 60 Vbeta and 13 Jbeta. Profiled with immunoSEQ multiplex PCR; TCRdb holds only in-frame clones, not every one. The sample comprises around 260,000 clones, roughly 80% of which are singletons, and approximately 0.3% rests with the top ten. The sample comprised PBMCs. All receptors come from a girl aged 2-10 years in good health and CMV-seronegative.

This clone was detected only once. CDR3 nucleotides: TGCGCCAGCAGCCCAGAGAGGCGAAGCGAGCAGTACTTC. Protein product: CASSPERRSEQYF. The chain joins TRBV4-1 to TRBJ2-5; D unclear. With the DNA end fitting TRBJ2-7 better, the J assignment may be wrong. Per germline, CDR1 MGHRA and CDR2 YSYEKL. The CDR3 is made up of 13 amino acids.

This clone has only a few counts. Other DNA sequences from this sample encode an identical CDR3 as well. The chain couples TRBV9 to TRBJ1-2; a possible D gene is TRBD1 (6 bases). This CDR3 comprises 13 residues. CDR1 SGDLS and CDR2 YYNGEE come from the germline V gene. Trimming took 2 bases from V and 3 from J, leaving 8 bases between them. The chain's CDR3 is CASSVGGDYGYTF. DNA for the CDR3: TGTGCCAGCAGCGTTGGGGGCGACTATGGCTACACCTTC.

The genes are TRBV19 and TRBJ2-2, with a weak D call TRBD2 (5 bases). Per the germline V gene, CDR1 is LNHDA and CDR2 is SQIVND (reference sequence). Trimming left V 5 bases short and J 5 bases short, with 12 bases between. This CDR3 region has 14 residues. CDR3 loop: CASSLAGRTGELFF. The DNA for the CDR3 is TGTGCCAGTAGTTTGGCGGGTAGGACCGGGGAGCTGTTTTTT.

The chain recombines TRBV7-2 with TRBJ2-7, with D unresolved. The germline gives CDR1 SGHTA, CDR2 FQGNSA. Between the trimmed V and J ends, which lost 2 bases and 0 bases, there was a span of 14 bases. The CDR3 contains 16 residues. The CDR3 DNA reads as TGTGCCAGCAGCTTACCCCCCCGCAGACTCTCCTACGAGCAGTACTTC. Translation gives CASSLPPRRLSYEQYF.

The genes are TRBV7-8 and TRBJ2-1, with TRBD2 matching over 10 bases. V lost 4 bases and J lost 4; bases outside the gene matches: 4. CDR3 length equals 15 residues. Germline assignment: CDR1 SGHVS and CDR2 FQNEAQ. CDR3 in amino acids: CASSSSSGGYNEQFF. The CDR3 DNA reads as TGTGCCAGCAGCTCATCTAGCGGGGGTTACAATGAGCAGTTCTTC.

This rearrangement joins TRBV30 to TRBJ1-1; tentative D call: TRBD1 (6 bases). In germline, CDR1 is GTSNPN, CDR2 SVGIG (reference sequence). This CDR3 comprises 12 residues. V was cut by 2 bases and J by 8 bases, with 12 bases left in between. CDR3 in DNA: TGTGCCTGGAGTCCAGGGACATTCGAAGCTTTCTTT. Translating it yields CAWSPGTFEAFF.

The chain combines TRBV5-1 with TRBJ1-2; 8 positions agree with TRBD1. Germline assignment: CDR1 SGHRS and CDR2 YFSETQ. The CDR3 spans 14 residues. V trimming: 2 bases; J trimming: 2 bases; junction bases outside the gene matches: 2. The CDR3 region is CASSFGDRNYGYTF. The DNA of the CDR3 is TGCGCCAGCAGCTTTGGGGACAGGAACTATGGCTACACCTTC.

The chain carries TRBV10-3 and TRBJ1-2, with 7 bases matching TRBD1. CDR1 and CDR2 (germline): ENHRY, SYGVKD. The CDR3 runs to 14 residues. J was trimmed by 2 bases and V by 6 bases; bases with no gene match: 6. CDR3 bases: TGTGCCATCAGCGCAACAGGGGCCAACTATGGCTACACCTTC. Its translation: CAISATGANYGYTF.

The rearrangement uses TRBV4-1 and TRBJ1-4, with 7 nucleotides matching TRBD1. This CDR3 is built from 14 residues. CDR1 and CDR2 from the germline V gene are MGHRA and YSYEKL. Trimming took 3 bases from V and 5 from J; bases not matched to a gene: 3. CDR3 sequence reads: CASSQGTVNEKLFF. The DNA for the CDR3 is TGCGCCAGCAGCCAGGGGACAGTAAATGAAAAACTGTTTTTT.

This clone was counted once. The CDR3 nucleotides read TGTGCCAGCAGCCCCCGTCTACAGGGGGTTGAAAAACTGTTTTTT. Translated: CASSPRLQGVEKLFF. The J gene is TRBJ1-4, the V gene TRBV7-6, with 8 bases matching TRBD1. In germline, CDR1 is SGHVS, CDR2 FNYEAQ. This CDR3 contains 15 residues. Losses at the gene ends were 5 bases for V and 7 bases for J; bases not matched to a gene: 9.

The CDR3, as DNA: TGTGCCTGGAGAAGGGGGCTCTCCGCTGAAGCTTTCTTT. Amino acids: CAWRRGLSAEAFF. This sequence joins TRBV30 and TRBJ1-1, with 7 bases matching TRBD1. This CDR3 is 13 amino acids long. The V gene end was trimmed by 3 bases and the J gene end by 6 bases; junction bases not matched to a gene: 7. Germline V CDR1 and CDR2: GTSNPN, SVGIG (reference sequence).

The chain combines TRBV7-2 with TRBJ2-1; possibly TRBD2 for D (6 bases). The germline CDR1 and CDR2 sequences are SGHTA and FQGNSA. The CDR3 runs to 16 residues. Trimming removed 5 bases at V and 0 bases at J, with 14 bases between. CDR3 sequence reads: CASSIRRGSSYNEQFF. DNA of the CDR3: TGTGCCAGCAGCATACGGCGGGGAAGCTCCTACAATGAGCAGTTCTTC.

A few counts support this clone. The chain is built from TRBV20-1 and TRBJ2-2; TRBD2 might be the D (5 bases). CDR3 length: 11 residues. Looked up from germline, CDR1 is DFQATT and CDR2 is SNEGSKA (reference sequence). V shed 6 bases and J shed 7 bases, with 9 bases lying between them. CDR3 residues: CSAGDFGELFF. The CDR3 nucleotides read TGCAGTGCCGGGGATTTCGGGGAGCTGTTTTTT.

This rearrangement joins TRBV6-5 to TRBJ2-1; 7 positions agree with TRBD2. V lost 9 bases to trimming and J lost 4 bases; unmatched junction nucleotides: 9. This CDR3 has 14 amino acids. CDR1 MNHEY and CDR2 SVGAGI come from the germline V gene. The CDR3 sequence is CARRTSDRYNEQFF. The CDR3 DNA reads TGTGCCAGACGCACTAGCGACCGATACAATGAGCAGTTCTTC.

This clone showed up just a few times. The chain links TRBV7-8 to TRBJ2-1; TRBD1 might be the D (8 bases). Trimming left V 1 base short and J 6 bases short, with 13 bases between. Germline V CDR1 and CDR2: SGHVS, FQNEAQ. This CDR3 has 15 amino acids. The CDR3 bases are TGTGCCAGCAGCTTAGGGACAGGGAGGGCCAATGAGCAGTTCTTC. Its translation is CASSLGTGRANEQFF. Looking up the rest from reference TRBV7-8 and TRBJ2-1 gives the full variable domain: GAGVSQSPRYKVAKRGQDVALRCDPISGHVSLFWYQQALGQGPEFLTYFQNEAQLDKSGLPSDRFFAERPEGSVSTLKIQRTQQEDSAVYLCASSLGTGRANEQFFGPGTRLTVL.

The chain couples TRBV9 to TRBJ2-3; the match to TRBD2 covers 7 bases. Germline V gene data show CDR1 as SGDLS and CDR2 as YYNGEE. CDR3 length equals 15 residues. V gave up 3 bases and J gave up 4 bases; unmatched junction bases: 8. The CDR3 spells CASSAAGASADTQYF. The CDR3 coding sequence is TGTGCCAGCAGCGCGGCGGGAGCTTCGGCAGATACGCAGTATTTT.

This CDR3 is CASSYSNQPQHF. The CDR3 DNA reads TGTGCCAGTAGCTATAGCAATCAGCCCCAGCATTTT. The chain employs TRBV19 and TRBJ1-5; D ambiguous. Between the trimmed V and J ends, which lost 6 bases and 0 bases, there was a span of 3 bases. The CDR3 is made up of 12 amino acids. Per the germline V gene, CDR1 is LNHDA and CDR2 is SQIVND (reference sequence).

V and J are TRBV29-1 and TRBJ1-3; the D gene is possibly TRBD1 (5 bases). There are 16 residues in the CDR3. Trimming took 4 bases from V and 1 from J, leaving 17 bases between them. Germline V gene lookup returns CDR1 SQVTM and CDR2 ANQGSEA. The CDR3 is CSVGDEGRGSGNTIYF. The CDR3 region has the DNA TGCAGCGTTGGGGACGAGGGGCGGGGATCTGGAAACACCATATATTTT.

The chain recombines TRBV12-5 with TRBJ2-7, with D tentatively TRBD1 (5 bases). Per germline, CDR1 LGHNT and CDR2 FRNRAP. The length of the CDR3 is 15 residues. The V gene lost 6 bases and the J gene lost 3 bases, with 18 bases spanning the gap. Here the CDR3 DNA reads TGTGCTAGTGGACCCGACAGTCTCTTAAACTACGAGCAGTACTTC. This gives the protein CASGPDSLLNYEQYF. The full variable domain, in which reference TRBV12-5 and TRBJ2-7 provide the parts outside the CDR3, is DARVTQTPRHKVTEMGQEVTMRCQPILGHNTVFWYRQTMMQGLELLAYFRNRAPLDDSGMPKDRFSAEMPDATLATLKIQPSEPRDSAVYFCASGPDSLLNYEQYFGPGTRLTVT.

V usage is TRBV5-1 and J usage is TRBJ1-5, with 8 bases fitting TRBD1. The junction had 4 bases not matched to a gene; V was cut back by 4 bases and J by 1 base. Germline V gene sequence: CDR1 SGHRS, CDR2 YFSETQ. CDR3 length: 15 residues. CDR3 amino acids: CASSPQGASNQPQHF. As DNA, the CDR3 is TGCGCCAGCAGCCCTCAGGGGGCGAGCAATCAGCCCCAGCATTTT. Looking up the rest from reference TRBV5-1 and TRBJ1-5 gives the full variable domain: KAGVTQTPRYLIKTRGQQVTLSCSPISGHRSVSWYQQTPGQGLQFLFEYFSETQRNKGNFPGRFSGRQFSNSRSEMNVSTLELGDSALYLCASSPQGASNQPQHFGDGTRLSIL.

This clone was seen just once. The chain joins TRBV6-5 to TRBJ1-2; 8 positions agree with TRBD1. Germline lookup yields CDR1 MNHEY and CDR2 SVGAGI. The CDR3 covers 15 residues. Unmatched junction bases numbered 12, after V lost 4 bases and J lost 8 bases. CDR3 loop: CASSSHGQGIRGYTF. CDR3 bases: TGTGCCAGCAGTTCCCACGGACAGGGTATTCGAGGCTACACCTTC.

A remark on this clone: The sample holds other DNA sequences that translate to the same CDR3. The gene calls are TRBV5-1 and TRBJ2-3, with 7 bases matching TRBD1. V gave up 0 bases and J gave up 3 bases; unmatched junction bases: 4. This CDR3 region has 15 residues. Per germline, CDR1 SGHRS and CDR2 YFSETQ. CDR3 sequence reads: CASSLVAGGTDTQYF. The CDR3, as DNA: TGCGCCAGCAGCTTGGTAGCAGGGGGAACAGATACGCAGTATTTT.

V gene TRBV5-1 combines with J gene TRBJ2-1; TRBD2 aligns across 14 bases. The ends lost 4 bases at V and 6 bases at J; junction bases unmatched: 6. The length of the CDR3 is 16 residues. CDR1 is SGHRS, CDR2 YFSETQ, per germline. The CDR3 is CASSARLAGGGNEQFF. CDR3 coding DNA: TGCGCCAGCAGCGCTCGACTAGCGGGAGGGGGCAATGAGCAGTTCTTC.

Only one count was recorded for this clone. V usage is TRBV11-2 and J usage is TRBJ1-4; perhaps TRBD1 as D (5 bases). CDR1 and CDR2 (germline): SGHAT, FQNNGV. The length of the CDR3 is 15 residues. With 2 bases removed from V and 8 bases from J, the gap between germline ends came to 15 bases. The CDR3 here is CASSLSRGSREKLFF. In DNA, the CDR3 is TGTGCCAGCAGCTTAAGTCGGGGGTCAAGAGAAAAACTGTTTTTT.

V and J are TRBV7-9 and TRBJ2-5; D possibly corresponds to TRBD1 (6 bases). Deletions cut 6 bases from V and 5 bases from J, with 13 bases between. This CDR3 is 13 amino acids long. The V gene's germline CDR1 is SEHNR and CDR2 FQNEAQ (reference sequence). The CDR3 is CASRSQGRETQYF. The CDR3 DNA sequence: TGTGCCAGCAGATCACAGGGCCGGGAGACCCAGTACTTC.

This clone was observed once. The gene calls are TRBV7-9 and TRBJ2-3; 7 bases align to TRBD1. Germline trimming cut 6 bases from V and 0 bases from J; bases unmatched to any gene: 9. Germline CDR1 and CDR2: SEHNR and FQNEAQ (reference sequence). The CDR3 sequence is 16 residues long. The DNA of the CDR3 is TGTGCCAGCAGACGTTCCGGGACAGTTAGCACAGATACGCAGTATTTT. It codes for CASRRSGTVSTDTQYF.

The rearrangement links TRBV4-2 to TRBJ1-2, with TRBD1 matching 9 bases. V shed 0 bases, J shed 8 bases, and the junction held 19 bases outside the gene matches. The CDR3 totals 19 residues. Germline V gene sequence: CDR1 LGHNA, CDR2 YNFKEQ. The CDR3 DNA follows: TGTGCCAGCAGCCAAGAGGCGGGAACAGGGGGCGCAGGGTTGGGCGGCTACACCTTC. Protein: CASSQEAGTGGAGLGGYTF.

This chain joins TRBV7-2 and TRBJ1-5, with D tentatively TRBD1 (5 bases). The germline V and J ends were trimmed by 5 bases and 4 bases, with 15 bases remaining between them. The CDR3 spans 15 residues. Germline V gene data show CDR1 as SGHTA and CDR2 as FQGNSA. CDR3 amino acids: CASSPWVGGNQPQHF. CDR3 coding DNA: TGTGCCAGCAGCCCTTGGGTCGGGGGGAATCAGCCCCAGCATTTT.